The 17 T cell receptor beta chains given below trace back to one sample, sequenced in a study of blood T cell repertoires in COVID-19. Some clones are missing from TCRdb's copy, which holds only in-frame ones; the method was immunoSEQ multiplex PCR. This table holds about 120,000 clones, less than 90% found once. Sequencing used peripheral blood. These receptors were obtained from a man aged 25 to 45 with acute or convalescent COVID-19.

Here the CDR3 reads CASSIRGTGVGYTF. The CDR3 bases are TGTGCCAGCAGTATACGAGGGACAGGGGTTGGCTACACCTTC. V and J are TRBV28 and TRBJ1-2, with 10 bases aligning to TRBD1. Germline V gene lookup returns CDR1 MDHEN and CDR2 SYDVKM. The CDR3 consists of 14 residues. J was trimmed by 7 bases and V by 5 bases; bases with no gene match: 7.

The chain uses TRBV6-5 and TRBJ1-2; D might be TRBD1 (5 bases). This CDR3 spans 14 amino acids. The V end was cut by 0 bases, the J end by 4 bases, with 9 bases between. From germline, CDR1 is MNHEY and CDR2 SVGAGI. The CDR3 nucleotides read TGTGCCAGCAGTTACTCGACGGGACTCTATGGCTACACCTTC. This encodes CASSYSTGLYGYTF.

V usage is TRBV12-3 or TRBV12-4 and J usage is TRBJ2-1, with D uncertain. V lost 6 bases to trimming and J lost 7 bases, with 7 bases between them. This CDR3 is 11 amino acids long. The CDR3 is CASSSRNEQFF. The CDR3 DNA follows: TGTGCCAGCAGCTCGAGGAATGAGCAGTTCTTC.

The chain joins TRBV30 to TRBJ1-2, with D hard to call. The CDR3 runs to 15 residues. The germline V gene encodes CDR1 GTSNPN and CDR2 SVGIG (reference sequence). The V end lost 4 bases, the J end lost 3 bases, and 18 bases lay between the germline ends. The CDR3 reads CAWTPGTPTYYGYTF. CDR3 nucleotide sequence: TGTGCCTGGACGCCAGGAACACCAACTTACTATGGCTACACCTTC.

The rearrangement joins TRBV29-1 to TRBJ1-3; 9 nucleotides match TRBD1. The CDR3 has 13 residues. After removal of 7 bases from V and 4 bases from J, the junction contained 5 bases not matched to a gene. Looked up from germline, CDR1 is SQVTM and CDR2 is ANQGSEA. CDR3 protein: CSAQGTGGNTIYF. The CDR3 nucleotides are TGCAGCGCCCAGGGGACAGGGGGAAACACCATATATTTT.

V usage is TRBV7-9 and J usage is TRBJ1-6, with a possible D match to TRBD1 (5 bases). The germline V gene encodes CDR1 SEHNR and CDR2 FQNEAQ (reference sequence). V was trimmed by 1 base and J by 10 bases, leaving 11 bases between them. CDR3 length: 14 amino acids. The CDR3 reads CASSLGGAGSPLHF. The CDR3 bases are TGTGCCAGCAGCTTAGGGGGCGCGGGATCACCCCTCCACTTT.

The gene calls are TRBV18 and TRBJ1-2; 8 nucleotides align to TRBD1. This CDR3 spans 15 amino acids. J gave up 2 bases and V 3 bases, and 5 bases lay outside the gene matches. CDR1 is KGHSH and CDR2 is LQKENI in the germline V gene. Written as DNA, the CDR3 is TGTGCCAGCTCACCTGTACAGGGGGAAAACTATGGCTACACCTTC. Translation: CASSPVQGENYGYTF.

CDR3 DNA: TGTGCCAGCACCCCAGACGGACAGGGCGGGCACGGGGAGCTGTTTTTT. This translates into CASTPDGQGGHGELFF. The J gene is TRBJ2-2, the V gene TRBV5-4, with 8 bases matching TRBD1. J was trimmed by 7 bases and V by 6 bases; bases with no gene match: 14. Germline-derived CDR1 and CDR2 are SGHNT and YYREEE (reference sequence). The CDR3 is 16 residues long. The full variable domain, with the rest looked up from reference TRBV5-4 and TRBJ2-2, is ETGVTQSPTHLIKTRGQQVTLRCSSQSGHNTVSWYQQALGQGPQFIFQYYREEENGRGNFPPRFSGLQFPNYSSELNVNALELDDSALYLCASTPDGQGGHGELFFGEGSRLTVL.

The J gene is TRBJ2-1, the V gene TRBV27; D unresolved. Trimming removed 3 bases from V and 1 base from J, with 10 bases in between. The CDR3 is made up of 15 amino acids. The V gene's germline CDR1 is MNHEY and CDR2 SMNVEV (reference sequence). CDR3 sequence: CASSLAEWSYNEQFF. Here the CDR3 DNA reads TGTGCCAGCAGTTTGGCGGAGTGGTCCTACAATGAGCAGTTCTTC.

This clone showed up many times. This sequence joins TRBV15 and TRBJ2-5; 8 nucleotides line up with TRBD1. Germline trimming cut 5 bases from V and 2 bases from J; bases unmatched to any gene: 7. The CDR3 totals 15 residues. Germline loops: CDR1 LNHNV, CDR2 YYDKDF (reference sequence). CDR3 loop: CATSFRQGFQETQYF. CDR3 DNA sequence: TGTGCCACCAGCTTTCGACAGGGGTTTCAAGAGACCCAGTACTTC.

Worth noting for this clone: The sample contains more than one DNA sequence encoding this CDR3. The rearrangement uses TRBV6-1 and TRBJ1-5; D is possibly TRBD1 (5 bases). This CDR3 is built from 13 residues. Germline V CDR1 and CDR2: MNHNS, SASEGT. Trimming cost V 3 bases and J 6 bases, with 9 bases left between them. This chain's CDR3 is CASSDREGQPQHF. CDR3 DNA sequence: TGTGCCAGCAGTGACAGGGAGGGTCAGCCCCAGCATTTT.

The V call is TRBV6-5, the J call TRBJ1-6, with 8 bases fitting TRBD1. Germline V lookup: CDR1 MNHEY, CDR2 SVGAGI. The V gene end was trimmed by 0 bases and the J gene end by 7 bases; junction bases not matched to a gene: 5. This CDR3 contains 16 residues. CDR3: CASSYSAGGENSPLHF. CDR3 nucleotides: TGTGCCAGCAGTTACTCGGCAGGGGGCGAAAATTCACCCCTCCACTTT.

This clone showed up just once. V is TRBV9 and J is TRBJ2-7, with 8 bases lining up with TRBD2. Losses at the gene ends were 5 bases for V and 1 base for J; bases not matched to a gene: 5. The CDR3 covers 14 residues. CDR1 SGDLS and CDR2 YYNGEE come from the germline V gene. The CDR3, as DNA: TGTGCCAGCAGTCCCAGCGGGAGTTCCTACGAGCAGTACGTC. Amino acids: CASSPSGSSYEQYV.

This chain's CDR3 is CASSLAGLAGRGELFF. Written as DNA, the CDR3 is TGTGCCAGCAGCTTGGCCGGACTAGCGGGGAGGGGGGAGCTGTTTTTT. This chain connects TRBV7-2 to TRBJ2-2, with 12 nucleotides matching TRBD2. In germline, CDR1 is SGHTA, CDR2 FQGNSA. The CDR3 is made up of 16 amino acids. V lost 3 bases, J lost 8 bases, and 7 bases stayed unmatched.

The gene calls are TRBV5-1 and TRBJ2-5, with unresolved D. Trimming took off 2 bases at V and 4 bases at J, with 15 bases between the two ends. The length of the CDR3 is 15 residues. Germline CDR1 is SGHRS and CDR2 is YFSETQ. CDR3: CASSFEAPSRETQYF. The CDR3 nucleotides read TGCGCCAGCAGCTTCGAGGCCCCTTCTAGAGAGACCCAGTACTTC.

The rearrangement uses TRBV5-1 and TRBJ1-5; tentatively, D is TRBD1 (6 bases). The V and J ends lost 3 bases and 7 bases respectively, with 11 bases between them. Germline assignment: CDR1 SGHRS and CDR2 YFSETQ. This CDR3 spans 13 amino acids. The CDR3 DNA is TGCGCCAGCAGCTCTACAGGGTTGCAGCCCCAGCATTTT. It yields the protein CASSSTGLQPQHF. Full variable domain (remainder filled in from reference TRBV5-1 and TRBJ1-5): KAGVTQTPRYLIKTRGQQVTLSCSPISGHRSVSWYQQTPGQGLQFLFEYFSETQRNKGNFPGRFSGRQFSNSRSEMNVSTLELGDSALYLCASSSTGLQPQHFGDGTRLSIL.

The chain employs TRBV28 and TRBJ1-4; 10 bases match TRBD1. J gave up 8 bases and V 5 bases, and 14 bases lay outside the gene matches. This CDR3 has 17 residues. The germline CDR1 and CDR2 sequences are MDHEN and SYDVKM. The CDR3 region is CASSPPRVRDRGEKLFF. In DNA form, the CDR3 reads TGTGCCAGCAGTCCCCCTCGGGTCCGGGACAGGGGCGAAAAACTGTTTTTT.